This TCR beta chain is drawn from a study of blood T cell repertoires in COVID-19. Libraries were prepared by immunoSEQ multiplex PCR; TCRdb keeps only in-frame clonotypes and omits some of them. Among around 400,000 clones listed, around 87% were seen once. Deletions cut 5 bases from V and 1 base from J, with 6 bases between. This CDR3 has 12 residues. Germline loops: CDR1 SGHRS, CDR2 YFSETQ. The TCR sequence derives from a woman aged 55-70 years with COVID-19, enrolled during active disease. Sequenced: peripheral blood. The V call is TRBV5-1, the J call TRBJ1-1; the D gene is possibly TRBD1 (5 bases). This chain's CDR3 is CASSTGNTEAFF. CDR3 nucleotide sequence: TGCGCCAGCAGTACAGGGAACACTGAAGCTTTCTTT.